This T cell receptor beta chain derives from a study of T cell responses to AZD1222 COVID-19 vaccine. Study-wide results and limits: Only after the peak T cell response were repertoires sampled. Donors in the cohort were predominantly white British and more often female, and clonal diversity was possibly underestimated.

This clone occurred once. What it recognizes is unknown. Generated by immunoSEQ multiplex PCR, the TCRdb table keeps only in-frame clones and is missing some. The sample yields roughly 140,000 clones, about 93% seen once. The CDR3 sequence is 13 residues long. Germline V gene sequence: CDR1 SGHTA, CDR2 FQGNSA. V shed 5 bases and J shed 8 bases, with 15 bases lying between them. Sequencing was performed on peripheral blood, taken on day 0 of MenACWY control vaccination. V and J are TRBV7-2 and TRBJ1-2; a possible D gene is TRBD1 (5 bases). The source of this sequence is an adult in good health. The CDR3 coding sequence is TGTGCCAGCAGCCGTTCCTCGGGGGAGGGCTACACCTTC. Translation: CASSRSSGEGYTF.